The 8 T cell receptor beta chains below all came from one sample that was sequenced in a study of shared clonotypes between healthy human individuals. Assay: immunoSEQ multiplex PCR; the TCRdb copy retains only in-frame clones and omits some. Of a few hundred thousand clones in the sample, around 97% were seen once. Sequencing was carried out using naive CD4+ T cells sorted from blood. The subset: CD45RA+ positively selected. The receptor set was obtained from a woman in her 30s in good health.

This chain joins TRBV20-1 and TRBJ2-1, with D unresolved. The germline gives CDR1 DFQATT, CDR2 SNEGSKA (reference sequence). The CDR3 runs to 11 residues. V gave up 0 bases and J gave up 12 bases, with 9 bases separating them. The CDR3 protein is CSAREGLRQFF. CDR3 coding DNA: TGCAGTGCTAGAGAAGGGCTGCGGCAGTTCTTC.

The chain couples TRBV27 to TRBJ2-5, with 8 bases fitting TRBD1. Germline CDR1 reads MNHEY; CDR2 reads SMNVEV (reference sequence). The CDR3 loop spans 13 amino acids. V lost 6 bases, J lost 7 bases, and 7 bases stayed unmatched. The CDR3 is CASSRQGLGTQYF. As DNA, the CDR3 is TGTGCCAGCAGCCGACAGGGGTTGGGGACCCAGTACTTC.

This CDR3 reads CASRPTASRAQYF. Here the CDR3 DNA reads TGTGCCAGCAGGCCGACTGCGTCCAGAGCCCAGTACTTC. The V gene is TRBV5-6, the J gene TRBJ2-5; D not resolved. CDR3 length: 13 residues. Trimming cost V 5 bases and J 9 bases, with 17 bases left between them. Germline V gives CDR1 SGHDT, CDR2 YYEEEE.

The rearrangement links TRBV25-1 to TRBJ2-7, with no clear D. Germline loops: CDR1 MGHDK, CDR2 SYGVNS. CDR3 size: 11 residues. The V end lost 9 bases, the J end lost 4 bases, and 10 bases lay between the germline ends. For the CDR3, the DNA is TGTGCCAGTCAAAGAATTTACGAGCAGTACTTC. Its translation: CASQRIYEQYF.

This rearrangement joins TRBV4-1 to TRBJ1-4; D uncertain. The CDR3 is made up of 16 amino acids. Germline lookup yields CDR1 MGHRA and CDR2 YSYEKL. The V gene lost 0 bases and the J gene lost 8 bases, with 16 bases spanning the gap. This chain's CDR3 is CASSQERSWSGEKLFF. DNA of the CDR3: TGCGCCAGCAGCCAAGAACGTAGCTGGAGTGGGGAAAAACTGTTTTTT.

The chain recombines TRBV5-4 with TRBJ2-5; TRBD2 matches at 8 bases. V gave up 5 bases and J gave up 3 bases; unmatched junction bases: 9. The CDR3 length is 15 residues. Looked up from germline, CDR1 is SGHNT and CDR2 is YYREEE (reference sequence). CDR3 amino acids: CASRKAGTRKETQYF. DNA of the CDR3: TGTGCCAGCAGAAAAGCCGGGACTAGGAAAGAGACCCAGTACTTC.

The chain couples TRBV29-1 to TRBJ1-2, with 7 bases fitting TRBD1. The junction had 9 bases not matched to a gene; V was cut back by 6 bases and J by 2 bases. From germline, CDR1 is SQVTM and CDR2 ANQGSEA. The CDR3 has 14 residues. The CDR3 bases are TGCAGCGTCCGGACAGGCGGCTCAAACTATGGCTACACCTTC. Residues: CSVRTGGSNYGYTF.

The chain employs TRBV28 and TRBJ1-1; D unclear. The CDR3 sequence is 12 residues long. Trimming left V 3 bases short and J 11 bases short, with 13 bases between. CDR1 is MDHEN and CDR2 is SYDVKM in the germline V gene. CDR3 coding DNA: TGTGCCAGCAGTTTGGTCCCCCTGGGGGCTTTCTTT. As protein: CASSLVPLGAFF. Drawing the rest from reference TRBV28 and TRBJ1-1, the complete variable domain is DVKVTQSSRYLVKRTGEKVFLECVQDMDHENMFWYRQDPGLGLRLIYFSYDVKMKEKGDIPEGYSVSREKKERFSLILESASTNQTSMYLCASSLVPLGAFFGQGTRLTVV.